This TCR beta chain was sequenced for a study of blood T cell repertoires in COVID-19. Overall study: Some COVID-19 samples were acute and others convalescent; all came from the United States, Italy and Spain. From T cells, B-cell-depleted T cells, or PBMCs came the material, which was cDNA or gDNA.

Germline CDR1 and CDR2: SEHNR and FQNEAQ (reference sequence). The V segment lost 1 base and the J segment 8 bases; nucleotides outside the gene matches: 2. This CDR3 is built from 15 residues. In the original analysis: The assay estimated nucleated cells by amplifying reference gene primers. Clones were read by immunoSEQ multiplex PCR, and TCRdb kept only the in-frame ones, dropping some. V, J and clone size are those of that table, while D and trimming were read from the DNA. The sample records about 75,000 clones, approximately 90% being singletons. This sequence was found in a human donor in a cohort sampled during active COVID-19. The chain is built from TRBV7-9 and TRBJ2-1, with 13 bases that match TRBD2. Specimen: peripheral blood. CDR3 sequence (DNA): TGTGCCAGCAGCTTAGGGACTAGCGGGAGAGATGAGCAGTTCTTC. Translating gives CASSLGTSGRDEQFF.